The 3 T cell receptor beta chains listed next were all sequenced from one sample in a study of OX40 agonist ivuxolimab in advanced cancers. The protocol used for the library was the immunoSEQ multiplex PCR assay. In TCRdb, the immuneACCESS table is reduced to in-frame sequences with V and J assigned. These tables do not hold every clone; where another copy was compared, an unresolved V gene accounts for under half, and the others remain unexplained. Recorded for this sample are just over 80,000 clones; 80% to 90% of them occurred a single time. The top ten clonotypes cover 0.32% of the sample. The sequencing here drew on CD4+ or CD8+ T cells sorted from blood, taken in a trial of the OX40 agonist ivuxolimab. The receptor source for this set is an adult with an advanced solid tumor such as melanoma, head and neck, liver or kidney cancer.

The chain couples TRBV11-2 to TRBJ1-1; perhaps TRBD1 as D (6 bases). CDR3 size: 15 residues. Germline CDR1 SGHAT, CDR2 FQNNGV. V lost 8 bases to trimming and J lost 5 bases, with 21 bases between them. The DNA for the CDR3 is TGTGCCAGCGGAAAGTTCACAGGGCGCAATACTGAAGCTTTCTTT. Amino acid sequence: CASGKFTGRNTEAFF.

The gene calls are TRBV18 and TRBJ2-1; D gene unclear. V lost 3 bases and J 4 bases, leaving 7 bases between the germline ends. CDR3 length: 13 residues. Germline V lookup: CDR1 KGHSH, CDR2 LQKENI. The DNA for the CDR3 is TGTGCCAGCTCACCCCCGACTTACAATGAGCAGTTCTTC. Translating it yields CASSPPTYNEQFF. The variable domain in full, with the rest retrieved from reference TRBV18 and TRBJ2-1, is NAGVMQNPRHLVRRRGQEARLRCSPMKGHSHVYWYRQLPEEGLKFMVYLQKENIIDESGMPKERFSAEFPKEGPSILRIQQVVRGDSAAYFCASSPPTYNEQFFGPGTRLTVL.

The gene calls are TRBV7-8 and TRBJ1-3; unclear D gene. CDR1 is SGHVS and CDR2 is FQNEAQ in the germline V gene. V was cut by 1 base and J by 5 bases, with 6 bases left in between. The CDR3 extends over 13 amino acids. CDR3 residues: CASSLGIRNTIYF. In nucleotides, the CDR3 is TGTGCCAGCAGCTTAGGAATCAGAAACACCATATATTTT.